This T cell receptor (beta chain) was captured in a study of metastatic and nonmetastatic thyroid tumors. Study at large: Repertoire data that came from the blood and tumor or nodule tissue of malignant and benign thyroid patients were compared.

About this clone: Its antigen is undetermined.

Germline loops: CDR1 DFQATT, CDR2 SNEGSKA (reference sequence). The V and J ends lost 0 bases and 0 bases respectively, with 11 bases between them. The CDR3 extends over 15 amino acids. In the original workflow: Built for papillary thyroid cancer, a distant-metastasis classifier drew on CDR3 differences across clinicopathological groups. From the PCR reads, TCRdb re-called clones with MiXCR. TCRdb's processing, not the authors', yielded these V and J calls. The table shows around 12,000 clones, with about 37% occurring only once. All patients were treatment-naive before thyroid surgery. Points from the study as a whole: In blood and tumor, TCR beta diversity was reportedly significantly higher in malignant thyroid tumors than in benign nodules.

Material for sequencing was tumor tissue. The chain has TRBV20-1 and TRBJ1-1; TRBD1 might be the D (6 bases). This TCR derives from a female donor with papillary thyroid cancer or a benign thyroid nodule (not recorded which). Some clones in this sample may be carry-over from other donors' samples. DNA for the CDR3: TGCAGTGCTAGAGACCTGGACAGTATGAACACTGAAGCTTTCTTT. This codes for CSARDLDSMNTEAFF.